Below are 17 T cell receptor beta chains sequenced from a single sample in a study of blood T cell repertoires in COVID-19. Sequenced by immunoSEQ multiplex PCR; TCRdb stores in-frame clones only, minus some. The sample lists 410,000 or so clones, about 89% occurring once. Input material: peripheral blood. These receptor sequences come from a woman between 40 and 50 years old with COVID-19, enrolled during active disease.

V and J are TRBV19 and TRBJ2-7; 9 bases line up with TRBD1. CDR3 length: 15 amino acids. The V segment lost 1 base and the J segment 1 base; nucleotides outside the gene matches: 2. CDR1 is LNHDA and CDR2 is SQIVND in the germline V gene (reference sequence). Here the CDR3 reads CASSIGTGVSYEQYF. The CDR3 nucleotides are TGTGCCAGTAGTATAGGGACAGGGGTATCCTACGAGCAGTACTTC.

The genes are TRBV27 and TRBJ1-1, with D uncertain. The V gene lost 3 bases and the J gene lost 0 bases, with 8 bases spanning the gap. The CDR3 spans 14 residues. Germline-derived CDR1 and CDR2 are MNHEY and SMNVEV (reference sequence). In nucleotides, the CDR3 is TGTGCCAGCAGTTTTTCACATATGAACACTGAAGCTTTCTTT. Its protein is CASSFSHMNTEAFF.

This chain links TRBV3-1 (or the pseudogene TRBV3-2) with TRBJ2-1; D gene unclear. This CDR3 region has 15 residues. The V and J ends lost 0 bases and 4 bases respectively, with 10 bases between them. Looked up from germline, CDR1 is LGHDT and CDR2 is YNNKEL (reference sequence). The DNA for the CDR3 is TGTGCCAGCAGCCAAGATTGGCAGGCGTACAATGAGCAGTTCTTC. Translating it yields CASSQDWQAYNEQFF.

The chain combines TRBV4-1 with TRBJ2-7; D uncertain. Germline V gene data show CDR1 as MGHRA and CDR2 as YSYEKL. The V gene lost 1 base and the J gene lost 6 bases, with 7 bases spanning the gap. This CDR3 is built from 12 residues. The CDR3 nucleotides read TGCGCCAGCAGCCAAGTGAACGGCGAGCAGTACTTC. Translation: CASSQVNGEQYF.

The genes are TRBV7-9 and TRBJ1-2; 7 bases align to TRBD1. The trim removed 5 bases at V and 8 bases at J, leaving 11 bases unmatched. The CDR3 consists of 14 residues. Per germline, CDR1 SEHNR and CDR2 FQNEAQ (reference sequence). The chain's CDR3 is CASSHPTGSHGYTF. CDR3 DNA sequence: TGTGCCAGCAGCCACCCGACAGGGAGTCACGGCTACACCTTC. Full variable domain (outside the CDR3, taken from reference TRBV7-9 and TRBJ1-2): DTGVSQNPRHKITKRGQNVTFRCDPISEHNRLYWYRQTLGQGPEFLTYFQNEAQLEKSRLLSDRFSAERPKGSFSTLEIQRTEQGDSAMYLCASSHPTGSHGYTFGSGTRLTVV.

V is TRBV28 and J is TRBJ1-3, with 7 bases lining up with TRBD1. The germline CDR1 and CDR2 sequences are MDHEN and SYDVKM. CDR3 length: 17 residues. With 6 bases clipped from V and 4 bases from J, the junction kept 15 bases outside the gene matches. CDR3 sequence reads: CASSPSGGFVSGNTIYF. The CDR3 region has the DNA TGTGCCAGCAGCCCGTCAGGGGGATTCGTGTCAGGAAACACCATATATTTT.

The sample holds a few counts of this clone. The genes are TRBV2 and TRBJ2-5; no firm D call. The CDR3 consists of 14 residues. Trimming left V 7 bases short and J 3 bases short, with 15 bases between. The germline V gene encodes CDR1 SNHLY and CDR2 FYNNEI. The CDR3 DNA follows: TGTGCCAGCAAAATCTCCCAGGTTAAAGAGACCCAGTACTTC. Its translation is CASKISQVKETQYF.

This chain connects TRBV7-6 to TRBJ2-6; D is ambiguous. The germline gives CDR1 SGHVS, CDR2 FNYEAQ. The ends were cut back, 1 base at V and 0 bases at J, with 7 bases in the middle. The CDR3 is made up of 16 amino acids. CDR3 DNA sequence: TGTGCCAGCAGCTTAGGGGCCCCCTCTGGGGCCAACGTCCTGACTTTC. Its protein product is CASSLGAPSGANVLTF.

The gene calls are TRBV7-6 and TRBJ1-1; 8 bases are shared with TRBD1. Losses at the gene ends were 4 bases for V and 0 bases for J; bases not matched to a gene: 4. CDR1 is SGHVS, CDR2 FNYEAQ, per germline. The CDR3 runs to 15 residues. The CDR3 loop reads CASSYGQGMNTEAFF. The CDR3 DNA is TGTGCCAGCAGCTACGGACAGGGAATGAACACTGAAGCTTTCTTT.

As for this clone: At the DNA level, this CDR3 is encoded by other sequences in the same sample as well. The CDR3 bases are TGTGCCAGCAGTTTATCGGGGGGGACTGAAGCTTTCTTT. Its translation: CASSLSGGTEAFF. The chain combines TRBV27 with TRBJ1-1, with D perhaps matching TRBD1 (5 bases). Germline V gives CDR1 MNHEY, CDR2 SMNVEV (reference sequence). The V end lost 0 bases, the J end lost 5 bases, and 7 bases lay between the germline ends. The CDR3 extends over 13 amino acids.

The chain employs TRBV5-4 and TRBJ1-2; TRBD1 matches 8 bases. CDR1 is SGHNT and CDR2 is YYREEE in the germline V gene (reference sequence). There are 13 residues in the CDR3. The ends lost 2 bases at V and 6 bases at J; junction bases unmatched: 3. The CDR3 DNA follows: TGTGCCAGCAGCTTACGACAGGGGAATGGCTACACCTTC. Its protein product is CASSLRQGNGYTF.

V and J are TRBV6-5 and TRBJ2-2; TRBD1 matches at 9 bases. CDR1 and CDR2 (germline): MNHEY, SVGAGI. The CDR3 runs to 15 residues. With V trimmed by 2 bases and J by 4 bases, 2 bases remained unmatched. This chain's CDR3 is CASSYGTGSTGELFF. CDR3 nucleotide sequence: TGTGCCAGCAGTTACGGGACAGGGTCCACCGGGGAGCTGTTTTTT.

The chain links TRBV6-5 to TRBJ2-3, with D perhaps TRBD2 (5 bases). The CDR3 consists of 14 residues. V was clipped by 7 bases and J by 6 bases, with 17 bases between them. Germline CDR1 MNHEY, CDR2 SVGAGI. This CDR3 reads CASKREEERDTQYF. DNA of the CDR3: TGTGCCAGCAAACGCGAGGAGGAACGCGATACGCAGTATTTT.

The chain is built from TRBV27 and TRBJ2-7; the match to TRBD1 covers 7 bases. In germline, CDR1 is MNHEY, CDR2 SMNVEV (reference sequence). The CDR3 spans 16 residues. The J segment lost 7 bases and the V segment lost 5 bases, leaving 17 bases of the junction unmatched. The CDR3 DNA sequence: TGTGCCAGCAGTCCGCCGGACAGGCCCCAATCGTCGGAGCAGTACTTC. This gives the protein CASSPPDRPQSSEQYF.

This chain uses TRBV10-2 with TRBJ2-7; 13 positions agree with TRBD2. CDR1 is WSHSY, CDR2 SAAADI, per germline. The J segment lost 6 bases and the V segment lost 6 bases, leaving 11 bases of the junction unmatched. The CDR3 has 16 residues. CDR3 nucleotides: TGCGCCAGCAGCATTGGACTAGCGGGGGCCCGTACCGAGCAGTACTTC. This encodes CASSIGLAGARTEQYF.

This clone occurred once. The gene calls are TRBV7-8 and TRBJ2-1; TRBD2 aligns across 7 bases. The V and J ends lost 2 bases and 4 bases, in that order; junction bases with no gene match: 8. Germline V gene sequence: CDR1 SGHVS, CDR2 FQNEAQ. CDR3 length: 16 residues. In DNA form, the CDR3 reads TGTGCCAGCAGCTTAAGGCGGGAGAGTACTTACAATGAGCAGTTCTTC. It codes for CASSLRRESTYNEQFF.

The V and J genes are TRBV7-2 and TRBJ2-7; D is unresolved. Trimming removed 5 bases at V and 6 bases at J, with 17 bases between. Germline V gene data show CDR1 as SGHTA and CDR2 as FQGNSA. The CDR3 sequence is 14 residues long. This chain's CDR3 is CASSLTLTSAEQYF. In nucleotides, the CDR3 is TGTGCCAGCAGCCTCACGCTAACCAGCGCCGAGCAGTACTTC.